The 5 T cell receptor beta chains below all came from one sample that was sequenced in a study of post-analysis software for immune sequencing data. General study points: Included in a set of about five TRBV segments more frequent in patients than controls were TRBV5-6, TRBV5-1 and TRBV20-1.

The library was made from cDNA and included unique molecular identifiers. TCRdb passed the PCR reads through MiXCR, listing each CDR3 protein once. This table has 750,000 to 950,000 distinct CDR3 sequences, roughly half appearing once. These TCRs are of unknown antigen specificity. The sample consisted of blood. These TCRs come from a girl between 5 and 17 years old with multiple sclerosis.

This clonotype has a handful of counts. The gene calls are TRBV4-2 and TRBJ1-2; TRBD1 aligns across 7 bases. The CDR3 extends over 18 amino acids. In germline, CDR1 is LGHNA, CDR2 YNFKEQ. J was trimmed by 4 bases and V by 0 bases; bases with no gene match: 14. Here the CDR3 DNA reads TGTGCCAGCAGCCAAGATAAGGGGGTTACAGGGGCCCCCTATGGCTACACCTTC. Translated, it gives CASSQDKGVTGAPYGYTF.

The chain recombines TRBV6-5 with TRBJ1-6; no reliable D call. Deletions cut 0 bases from V and 0 bases from J, with 12 bases between. The CDR3 is 18 residues long. Germline V gene data show CDR1 as MNHEY and CDR2 as SVGAGI. Here the CDR3 DNA reads TGTGCCAGCAGTTACTCCTTGACGGGGAGCTCCTATAATTCACCCCTCCACTTT. This sequence encodes CASSYSLTGSSYNSPLHF.

The genes are TRBV6-1 and TRBJ2-5; 7 bases match TRBD2. V was pared by 7 bases and J by 5 bases, with 13 bases of the junction left unmatched. The CDR3 contains 15 residues. Germline CDR1 is MNHNS and CDR2 is SASEGT. The chain's CDR3 is CASIRREGRGETQYF. The CDR3 nucleotides are TGTGCCAGCATTCGAAGGGAGGGGAGAGGGGAGACCCAGTACTTC.

The rearrangement links TRBV7-9 to TRBJ2-3; D may be TRBD2 (5 bases). Germline V CDR1 and CDR2: SEHNR, FQNEAQ (reference sequence). V shed 1 base and J shed 4 bases, with 21 bases lying between them. The CDR3 length is 18 residues. The CDR3 region is CASSLGEGLLSRADTQYF. The DNA of the CDR3 is TGTGCCAGCAGCTTAGGAGAGGGCTTGTTATCCCGAGCAGATACGCAGTATTTT.

This rearrangement joins TRBV2 to TRBJ2-1; tentatively, D is TRBD2 (5 bases). Germline loops: CDR1 SNHLY, CDR2 FYNNEI. Trimming took off 7 bases at V and 4 bases at J, with 23 bases between the two ends. The CDR3 spans 17 residues. The CDR3 loop reads CASTPIRGTRGYNEQFF. Written as DNA, the CDR3 is TGTGCCAGCACCCCGATACGAGGTACCCGGGGTTACAATGAGCAGTTCTTC.